This T cell receptor beta chain was recorded in a study of cytomegalovirus exposure and HLA in healthy donors. Across the whole study: An earlier analysis identified 117 million unique TCR beta sequences in some 180 million T cells.

With 60 Vbeta and 13 Jbeta primers, the PCR was carried out. The repertoire was sequenced with immunoSEQ multiplex PCR; TCRdb's copy has only in-frame clones and lacks some. Here the sample spans about 44,000 clones, roughly 90% being singletons. Whole-study findings and limits: Earlier analysis yielded a pattern in which most TCR beta V segments were productive about 90% or about 30% of the time. Some public TCRs appeared in many individuals, while most sequences were rare. In a later analysis, the majority of CMV-associated beta chains seemingly showed HLA restriction.

Germline CDR1 SGHDT, CDR2 YYEEEE. The CDR3 length is 15 residues. V shed 4 bases, J shed 2 bases, and the junction held 8 bases outside the gene matches. Remarks on this clone: Its antigen remains unknown.

The chain has TRBV5-6 and TRBJ2-7; 8 bases map to TRBD2. This sequence originates from a middle-aged woman in good health and CMV-seropositive. Sequenced input: PBMCs. The CDR3 reads CASSRTSGPTYEQYF. In DNA form, the CDR3 reads TGTGCCAGCAGCCGTACTAGCGGACCAACCTACGAGCAGTACTTC. The full variable domain, rest sourced from reference TRBV5-6 and TRBJ2-7, is DAGVTQSPTHLIKTRGQQVTLRCSPKSGHDTVSWYQQALGQGPQFIFQYYEEEERQRGNFPDRFSGHQFPNYSSELNVNALLLGDSALYLCASSRTSGPTYEQYFGPGTRLTVT.